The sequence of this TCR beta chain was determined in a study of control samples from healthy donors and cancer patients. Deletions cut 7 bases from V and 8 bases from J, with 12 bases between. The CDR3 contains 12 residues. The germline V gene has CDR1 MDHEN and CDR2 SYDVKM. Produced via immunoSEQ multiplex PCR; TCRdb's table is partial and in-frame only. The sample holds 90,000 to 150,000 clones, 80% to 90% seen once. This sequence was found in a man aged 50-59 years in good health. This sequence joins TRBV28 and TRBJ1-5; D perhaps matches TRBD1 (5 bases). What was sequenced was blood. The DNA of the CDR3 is TGTGCCAGCAAGGGGTTTCAAGAGCCCCAGCATTTT. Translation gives CASKGFQEPQHF.